Listed here are 5 T cell receptor beta chains from one sample, sequenced in a study of metastatic and nonmetastatic thyroid tumors. No treatment had been given to any patient before thyroid surgery. TCRdb re-processed the PCR reads through MiXCR. The data show about 3,500 clones, 35% seen once. The sequencing input was adjacent normal tissue. All receptors derive from a male donor with papillary thyroid cancer or a benign thyroid nodule (not recorded which). Some clones in this sample may be carry-over from other donors' samples.

The chain carries TRBV7-2 and TRBJ2-7, with a tentative D call TRBD1 (6 bases). Trimming shortened V by 4 bases and J by 6 bases, and 10 bases separated the two germline ends. CDR3 length: 12 amino acids. The V gene's germline CDR1 is SGHTA and CDR2 FQGNSA. CDR3 protein: CASSSQGFEQYF. The CDR3 nucleotides are TGTGCCAGCAGCTCACAGGGTTTCGAGCAGTACTTC.

This sequence joins TRBV5-1 and TRBJ2-7; D may be TRBD1 or TRBD2 (5 bases each). With 2 bases removed from V and 0 bases from J, the gap between germline ends came to 12 bases. The CDR3 sequence is 15 residues long. Germline V gene data show CDR1 as SGHRS and CDR2 as YFSETQ. CDR3 sequence: CASSFGTLSSYEQYF. In DNA, the CDR3 is TGCGCCAGCAGCTTCGGGACGCTCAGCTCCTACGAGCAGTACTTC.

CDR3 coding DNA: TGTGCCAGCAGTTACTCGAGACCTGAGACCTACGAGCAGTACTTC. This gives the protein CASSYSRPETYEQYF. This chain links TRBV6-5 with TRBJ2-7; D is unresolved. This CDR3 has 15 residues. Trimming left V 0 bases short and J 2 bases short, with 11 bases between. In germline, CDR1 is MNHEY, CDR2 SVGAGI.

The gene calls are TRBV6-4 and TRBJ1-2; 12 bases match TRBD1. V gave up 2 bases and J gave up 3 bases; unmatched junction bases: 13. CDR3 length: 19 amino acids. Germline CDR1 MRHNA, CDR2 SNTAGT. The CDR3 loop is CASSDPRDRGPVRDYGYTF. As DNA, the CDR3 is TGTGCCAGCAGTGACCCGCGGGACAGGGGGCCAGTCCGTGACTATGGCTACACCTTC.

The genes are TRBV5-1 and TRBJ2-5; 11 nucleotides align to TRBD2. V shed 5 bases, J shed 1 base, and the junction held 10 bases outside the gene matches. The CDR3 runs to 17 residues. Germline values: CDR1 SGHRS, CDR2 YFSETQ. The CDR3 DNA follows: TGCGCCAGCAGGGCAACTAGCGGGGGTGGTTTCCAAGAGACCCAGTACTTC. This sequence encodes CASRATSGGGFQETQYF.